The clone carrying this T cell receptor beta chain appeared a few times. The sample belongs to a study of blood T cell repertoires in COVID-19. Generated by immunoSEQ multiplex PCR, the TCRdb table keeps only in-frame clones and is missing some. The top ten clones hold over 35% of a sample with some 83,000 clones, 81% of them seen once. This TCR came from a man older than 75 with acute or convalescent COVID-19. What was sequenced was peripheral blood.

In DNA form, the CDR3 reads TGTGCCAGCAGTTGGGACAGGGGGGAGACCCAGTACTTC. Translation: CASSWDRGETQYF. The V and J genes are TRBV28 and TRBJ2-5, with TRBD1 matching over 11 bases. V trimming: 4 bases; J trimming: 5 bases; junction bases outside the gene matches: 0. The CDR3 spans 13 residues. The V gene's germline CDR1 is MDHEN and CDR2 SYDVKM.